This T cell receptor beta chain came from a study of human T cells and chemical hapten exposure. This clonotype was seen a few times. TCRdb reprocessed the RACE reads via MiXCR and lists one record per CDR3 protein. The sample holds some 41,000 distinct CDR3 sequences, 4% seen once. The sample's time point: patch test 1, 2 weeks after DPC sensitization. Treatment here: therapeutic diphenylcyclopropenone sensitization with weekly scalp DPC. Unfractionated whole blood yielded total RNA. The germline CDR1 and CDR2 sequences are SEHNR and FQNEAQ (reference sequence). V was cut by 7 bases and J by 8 bases, with 9 bases left in between. The CDR3 covers 11 residues.

The sequences come from whole blood, collected in connection with sensitization to the hapten diphenylcyclopropenone (DPC). The clonotype was recovered from a man aged 50 to 59 with alopecia areata. Some clones in this sample may be carry-over from other donors' samples. The J gene is TRBJ2-1, the V gene TRBV7-9; D gene ambiguous. This CDR3 is CASTRGDEQFF. The DNA of the CDR3 is TGTGCCAGCACCCGCGGCGATGAGCAGTTCTTC.